The next 16 T cell receptor beta chains were all read from a single sample in a study of blood T cell repertoires in COVID-19. TCRdb's copy holds only in-frame clones and misses some; the assay was immunoSEQ multiplex PCR. Found here are approximately 160,000 clones, around nine tenths of them singletons; the top ten hold approximately 0.5%. The sequenced material came from peripheral blood. Receptors originate from a man aged 55 to 69 with COVID-19, enrolled during active disease.

This chain joins TRBV9 and TRBJ2-2; 10 nucleotides align to TRBD2. The CDR3 contains 15 residues. CDR1 is SGDLS and CDR2 is YYNGEE in the germline V gene. The ends lost 4 bases at V and 4 bases at J; junction bases unmatched: 4. The CDR3 DNA sequence: TGTGCCAGCAGCTCCTTAGCGGGAGGCACCGGGGAGCTGTTTTTT. Protein: CASSSLAGGTGELFF.

This sequence joins TRBV7-6 and TRBJ2-2; 7 bases are a match to TRBD1. This CDR3 region has 16 residues. The germline CDR1 and CDR2 sequences are SGHVS and FNYEAQ. The junction had 11 bases not matched to a gene; V was cut back by 5 bases and J by 5 bases. The CDR3 DNA is TGTGCCAGCAGCCAAACAGGGGAAACCAGGACCGGGGAGCTGTTTTTT. Amino acids: CASSQTGETRTGELFF.

J is TRBJ2-7 and V is TRBV28, with unresolved D. The ends were cut back, 7 bases at V and 2 bases at J, with 12 bases in the middle. This CDR3 has 13 amino acids. The germline CDR1 and CDR2 sequences are MDHEN and SYDVKM. The DNA of the CDR3 is TGTGCCAGCACAAGACAACCAGCCTACGAGCAGTACTTC. The encoded protein is CASTRQPAYEQYF. Based on the CDR3 plus reference TRBV28 and TRBJ2-7, the full variable domain is DVKVTQSSRYLVKRTGEKVFLECVQDMDHENMFWYRQDPGLGLRLIYFSYDVKMKEKGDIPEGYSVSREKKERFSLILESASTNQTSMYLCASTRQPAYEQYFGPGTRLTVT.

This chain connects TRBV7-2 to TRBJ1-3, with D tentatively TRBD1 (6 bases). The CDR3 contains 14 residues. Germline-derived CDR1 and CDR2 are SGHTA and FQGNSA. Between the trimmed V and J ends, which lost 5 bases and 2 bases, there was a span of 10 bases. The CDR3 DNA reads as TGTGCCAGCAGCGGAACAGGGACTGGAAACACCATATATTTT. This gives the protein CASSGTGTGNTIYF.

V and J are TRBV4-3 and TRBJ2-1; 7 bases line up with TRBD2. With 0 bases clipped from V and 4 bases from J, the junction kept 6 bases outside the gene matches. Germline V gene sequence: CDR1 LGHNA, CDR2 YSLEER. This CDR3 has 16 amino acids. Here the CDR3 reads CASSQDWRGTYNEQFF. In DNA, the CDR3 is TGCGCCAGCAGCCAAGATTGGCGGGGGACGTACAATGAGCAGTTCTTC.

This chain connects TRBV11-1 to TRBJ1-1; 7 nucleotides match TRBD1. Germline V lookup: CDR1 SGHAT, CDR2 FQDESV (reference sequence). This CDR3 contains 14 residues. Germline trimming cut 2 bases from V and 7 bases from J; bases unmatched to any gene: 7. CDR3 sequence reads: CASSLPGGIDEAFF. The CDR3 nucleotides are TGTGCCAGCAGCTTACCAGGGGGGATTGATGAAGCTTTCTTT.

The rearrangement uses TRBV2 and TRBJ1-2; 10 positions match TRBD1. CDR1 is SNHLY and CDR2 is FYNNEI in the germline V gene. The CDR3 sequence is 14 residues long. The V and J ends lost 3 bases and 8 bases, in that order; junction bases with no gene match: 6. CDR3: CASSDPGQGPGYTF. CDR3 nucleotide sequence: TGTGCCAGCAGTGACCCGGGACAGGGGCCCGGCTACACCTTC.

V usage is TRBV29-1 and J usage is TRBJ1-3, with 8 bases fitting TRBD1. V lost 5 bases, J lost 0 bases, and 6 bases stayed unmatched. This CDR3 is 15 amino acids long. The germline gives CDR1 SQVTM, CDR2 ANQGSEA. For the CDR3, the DNA is TGCAGCGTTTCTCGGACAGGGAGCTCTGGAAACACCATATATTTT. Protein sequence: CSVSRTGSSGNTIYF.

The chain carries TRBV10-3 and TRBJ1-5; TRBD1 matches at 7 bases. The germline V gene encodes CDR1 ENHRY and CDR2 SYGVKD. With V trimmed by 8 bases and J by 3 bases, 4 bases remained unmatched. This CDR3 spans 13 amino acids. The CDR3 DNA reads as TGTGCCATCCAGGGGACAGACAATCAGCCCCAGCATTTT. Residues: CAIQGTDNQPQHF.

The chain employs TRBV2 and TRBJ1-4, with D tentatively TRBD1 (5 bases). In germline, CDR1 is SNHLY, CDR2 FYNNEI. The CDR3 length is 14 residues. V lost 7 bases and J 5 bases, leaving 14 bases between the germline ends. The CDR3 is CASIGAAGNEKLFF. In DNA, the CDR3 is TGTGCCAGCATTGGGGCAGCTGGGAATGAAAAACTGTTTTTT.

The rearrangement joins TRBV6-1 to TRBJ2-3; no clear D. V lost 2 bases to trimming and J lost 0 bases, with 12 bases between them. The germline V gene encodes CDR1 MNHNS and CDR2 SASEGT. The CDR3 length is 16 residues. CDR3 coding DNA: TGTGCCAGCAGTGAAATCTTGCGCTCTAGCACAGATACGCAGTATTTT. Its protein product is CASSEILRSSTDTQYF.

V usage is TRBV24-1 and J usage is TRBJ2-5, with TRBD1 matching over 10 bases. J gave up 1 base and V 2 bases, and 3 bases lay outside the gene matches. The V gene's germline CDR1 is KGHDR and CDR2 SFDVKD. The length of the CDR3 is 16 residues. CDR3 in amino acids: CATSDSGTGAQETQYF. The CDR3 DNA reads as TGTGCCACCAGTGATTCCGGGACAGGGGCCCAAGAGACCCAGTACTTC.

This chain uses TRBV28 with TRBJ1-2, with D possibly matching TRBD1 (5 bases). This CDR3 contains 13 residues. Looked up from germline, CDR1 is MDHEN and CDR2 is SYDVKM. With 3 bases removed from V and 8 bases from J, the gap between germline ends came to 13 bases. The CDR3 nucleotides read TGTGCCAGCAGTTTGGACATAAAACCGGGCTACACCTTC. Its translation is CASSLDIKPGYTF.

This chain links TRBV7-9 with TRBJ2-2; maybe TRBD1 (6 bases). Germline lookup yields CDR1 SEHNR and CDR2 FQNEAQ (reference sequence). Trimming took off 6 bases at V and 2 bases at J, with 13 bases between the two ends. There are 15 residues in the CDR3. The CDR3 protein is CASRGRDTNTGELFF. CDR3 nucleotides: TGTGCCAGCAGAGGCCGGGACACCAACACCGGGGAGCTGTTTTTT.

This clone was detected once. The rearrangement uses TRBV5-6 and TRBJ2-7; TRBD1 agrees at 7 bases. The CDR3 has 15 residues. Germline trimming cut 5 bases from V and 4 bases from J; bases unmatched to any gene: 12. From germline, CDR1 is SGHDT and CDR2 YYEEEE. The CDR3 loop is CASSLPPGQTYEQYF. In DNA form, the CDR3 reads TGTGCCAGCAGTCTCCCTCCGGGACAGACATACGAGCAGTACTTC.

This chain connects TRBV6-2 or TRBV6-3 to TRBJ1-1; a possible D gene is TRBD1 (5 bases). Germline CDR1 MNHEY, CDR2 SVGEGT. The V end lost 2 bases, the J end lost 5 bases, and 9 bases lay between the germline ends. The CDR3 has 13 residues. The CDR3 bases are TGTGCCAGCAGTTACACCAAGGGGACTGAAGCTTTCTTT. It encodes CASSYTKGTEAFF.